Described below is a single T cell receptor (beta chain) sequence and its context. Its antigen is currently unknown. The sample comes from a study of cytomegalovirus exposure and HLA in healthy donors. Study-wide results and caveats: The study flagged about 160 TCR beta chains as cytomegalovirus-associated.

A multiplex PCR was run with 60 Vbeta primers and 13 Jbeta primers. Measured with immunoSEQ multiplex PCR; TCRdb has only the in-frame clones, and not every one. The table includes around 140,000 clones, more than 60% detected once. The germline V gene encodes CDR1 SGHDN and CDR2 FVKESK. Losses at the gene ends were 0 bases for V and 10 bases for J; bases not matched to a gene: 11. This CDR3 comprises 16 residues. Nominal health characterized the donors when sampled, though unrecorded immune exposures were likely. The chain has TRBV14 and TRBJ2-3, with 9 bases fitting TRBD2. The receptor's source is a woman aged 55-70 years in good health and CMV-seronegative. Sequencing was carried out using PBMCs. The CDR3, as DNA: TGTGCCAGCAGCCAAGATGGGGCTAGCGGGAAGATGTCGCAGTATTTT. It codes for CASSQDGASGKMSQYF.